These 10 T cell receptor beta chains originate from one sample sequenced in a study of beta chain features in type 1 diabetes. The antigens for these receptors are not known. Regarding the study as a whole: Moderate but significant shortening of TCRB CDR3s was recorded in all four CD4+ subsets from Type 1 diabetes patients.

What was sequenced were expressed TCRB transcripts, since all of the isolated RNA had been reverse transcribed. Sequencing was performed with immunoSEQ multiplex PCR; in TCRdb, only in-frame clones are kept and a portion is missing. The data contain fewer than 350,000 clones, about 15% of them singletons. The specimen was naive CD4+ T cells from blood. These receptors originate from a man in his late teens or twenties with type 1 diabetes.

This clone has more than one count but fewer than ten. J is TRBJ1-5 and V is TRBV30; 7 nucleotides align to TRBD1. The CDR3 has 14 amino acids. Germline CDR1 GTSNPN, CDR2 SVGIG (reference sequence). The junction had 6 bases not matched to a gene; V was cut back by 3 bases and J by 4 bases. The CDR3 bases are TGTGCCTGGAGGCCGGGACAGCATAATCAGCCCCAGCATTTT. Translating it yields CAWRPGQHNQPQHF.

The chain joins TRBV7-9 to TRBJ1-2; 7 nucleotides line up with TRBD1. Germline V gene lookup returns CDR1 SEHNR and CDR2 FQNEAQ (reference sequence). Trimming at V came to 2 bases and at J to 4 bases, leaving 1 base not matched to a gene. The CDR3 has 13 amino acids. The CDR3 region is CASSLNRGYGYTF. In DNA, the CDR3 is TGTGCCAGCAGCTTAAACAGGGGCTATGGCTACACCTTC.

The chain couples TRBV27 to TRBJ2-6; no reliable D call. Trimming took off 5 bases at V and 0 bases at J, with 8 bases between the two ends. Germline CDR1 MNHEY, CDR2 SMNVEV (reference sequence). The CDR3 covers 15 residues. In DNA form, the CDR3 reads TGTGCCAGCAGTCCCCGGAGCTCTGGGGCCAACGTCCTGACTTTC. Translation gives CASSPRSSGANVLTF.

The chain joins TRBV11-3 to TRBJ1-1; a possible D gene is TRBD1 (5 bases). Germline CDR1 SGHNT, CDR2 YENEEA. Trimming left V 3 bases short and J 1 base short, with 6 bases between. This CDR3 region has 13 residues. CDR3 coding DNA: TGTGCCAGCAGCTTCAGGGAGAACACTGAAGCTTTCTTT. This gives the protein CASSFRENTEAFF.

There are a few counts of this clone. CDR3 sequence (DNA): TGTGCCAGCAGCTTGTACAAGAACACTGAAGCTTTCTTT. It encodes CASSLYKNTEAFF. This chain connects TRBV5-6 to TRBJ1-1; D gene ambiguous. V lost 1 base to trimming and J lost 1 base, with 5 bases between them. CDR1 and CDR2 from the germline V gene are SGHDT and YYEEEE. The CDR3 covers 13 residues.

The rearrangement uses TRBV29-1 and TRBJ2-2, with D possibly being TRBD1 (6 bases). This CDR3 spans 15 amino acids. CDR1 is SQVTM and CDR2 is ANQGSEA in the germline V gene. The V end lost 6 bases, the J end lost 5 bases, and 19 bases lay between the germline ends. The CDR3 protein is CSVSDRLGVTGELFF. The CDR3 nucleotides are TGCAGCGTATCAGACAGGCTGGGAGTAACCGGGGAGCTGTTTTTT.

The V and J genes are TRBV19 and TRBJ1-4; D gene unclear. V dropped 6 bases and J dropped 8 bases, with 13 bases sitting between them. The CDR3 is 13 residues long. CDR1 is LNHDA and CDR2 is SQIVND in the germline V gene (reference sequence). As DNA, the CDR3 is TGTGCCAGTAGCCGGGGTGAGAGAGAAAAACTGTTTTTT. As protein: CASSRGEREKLFF.

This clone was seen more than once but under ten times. The CDR3 nucleotides are TGTGCCAGCAGCACAGAAACAGATACGCAGTATTTT. It translates to CASSTETDTQYF. This sequence joins TRBV5-4 and TRBJ2-3; D is unclear. The germline V gene has CDR1 SGHNT and CDR2 YYREEE (reference sequence). The CDR3 runs 12 residues. The germline V and J ends were trimmed by 4 bases and 3 bases, with 6 bases remaining between them.

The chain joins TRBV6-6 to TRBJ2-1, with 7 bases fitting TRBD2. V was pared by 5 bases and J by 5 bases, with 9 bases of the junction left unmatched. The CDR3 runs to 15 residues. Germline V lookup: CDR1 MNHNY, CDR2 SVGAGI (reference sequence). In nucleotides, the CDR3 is TGTGCCAGCAGTCCAGCCGGGACTAAGAACAATGAGCAGTTCTTC. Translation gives CASSPAGTKNNEQFF.

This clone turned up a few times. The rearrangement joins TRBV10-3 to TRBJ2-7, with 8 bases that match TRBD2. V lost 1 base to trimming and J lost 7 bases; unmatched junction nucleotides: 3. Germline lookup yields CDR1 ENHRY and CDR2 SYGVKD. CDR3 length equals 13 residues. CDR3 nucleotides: TGTGCCATCAGTGAGTTCAGCGGGGGAGAGCAGTACTTC. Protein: CAISEFSGGEQYF.